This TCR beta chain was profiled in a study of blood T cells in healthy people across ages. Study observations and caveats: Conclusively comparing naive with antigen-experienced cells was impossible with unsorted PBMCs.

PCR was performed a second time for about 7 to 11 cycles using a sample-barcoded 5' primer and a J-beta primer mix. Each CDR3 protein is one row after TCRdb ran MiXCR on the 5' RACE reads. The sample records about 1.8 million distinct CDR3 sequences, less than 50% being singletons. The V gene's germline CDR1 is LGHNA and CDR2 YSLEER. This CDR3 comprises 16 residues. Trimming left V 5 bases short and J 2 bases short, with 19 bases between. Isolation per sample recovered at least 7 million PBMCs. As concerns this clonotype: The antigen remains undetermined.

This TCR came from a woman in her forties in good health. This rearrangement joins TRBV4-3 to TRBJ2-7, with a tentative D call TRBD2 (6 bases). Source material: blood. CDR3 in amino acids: CASSMMGLRRTYEQYF. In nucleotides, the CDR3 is TGCGCCAGCAGCATGATGGGACTCAGGCGGACCTACGAGCAGTACTTC.